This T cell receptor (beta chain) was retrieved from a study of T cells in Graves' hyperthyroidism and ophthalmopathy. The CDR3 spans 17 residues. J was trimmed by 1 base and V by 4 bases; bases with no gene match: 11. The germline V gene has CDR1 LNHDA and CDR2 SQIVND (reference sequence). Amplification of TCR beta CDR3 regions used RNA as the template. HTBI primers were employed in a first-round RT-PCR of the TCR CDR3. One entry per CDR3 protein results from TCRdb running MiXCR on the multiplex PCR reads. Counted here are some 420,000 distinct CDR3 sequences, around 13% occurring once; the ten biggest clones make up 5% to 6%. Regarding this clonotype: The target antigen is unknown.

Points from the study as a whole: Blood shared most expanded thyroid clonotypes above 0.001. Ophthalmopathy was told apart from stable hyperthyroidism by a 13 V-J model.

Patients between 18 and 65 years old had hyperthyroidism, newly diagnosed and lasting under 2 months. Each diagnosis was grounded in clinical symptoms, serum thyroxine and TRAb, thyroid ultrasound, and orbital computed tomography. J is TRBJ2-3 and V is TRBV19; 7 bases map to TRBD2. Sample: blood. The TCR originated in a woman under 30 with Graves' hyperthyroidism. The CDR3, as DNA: TGTGCCAGTAGTAGGGTCGCTAGCGGCCAAGGCACAGATACGCAGTATTTT. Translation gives CASSRVASGQGTDTQYF. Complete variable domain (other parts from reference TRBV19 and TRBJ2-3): DGGITQSPKYLFRKEGQNVTLSCEQNLNHDAMYWYRQDPGQGLRLIYYSQIVNDFQKGDIAEGYSVSREKKESFPLTVTSAQKNPTAFYLCASSRVASGQGTDTQYFGPGTRLTVL.